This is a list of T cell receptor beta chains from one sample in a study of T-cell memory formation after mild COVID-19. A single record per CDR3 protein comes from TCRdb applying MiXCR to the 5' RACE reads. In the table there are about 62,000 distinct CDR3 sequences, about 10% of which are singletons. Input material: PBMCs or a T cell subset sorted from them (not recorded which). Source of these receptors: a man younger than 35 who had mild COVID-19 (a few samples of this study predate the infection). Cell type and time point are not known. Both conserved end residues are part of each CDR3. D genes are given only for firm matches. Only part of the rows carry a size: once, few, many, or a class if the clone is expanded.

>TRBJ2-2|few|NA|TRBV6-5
CASSYSGNVPGELFF
TGTGCCAGCAGTTACTCGGGGAATGTCCCCGGGGAGCTGTTTTTT
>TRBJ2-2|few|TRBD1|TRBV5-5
CASSLRQGAITGELFF
TGTGCCAGCAGCTTGCGGCAGGGGGCCATCACCGGGGAGCTGTTTTTT
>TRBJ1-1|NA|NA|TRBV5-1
CASSEPRLGANTEAFF
TGCGCCAGCAGCGAGCCCAGGTTGGGGGCGAACACTGAAGCTTTCTTT
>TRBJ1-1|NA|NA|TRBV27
CASSLSLITEAFF
TGTGCCAGCAGTTTATCGTTAATCACTGAAGCTTTCTTT
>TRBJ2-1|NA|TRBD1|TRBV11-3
CASSQGAQLSQFF
TGTGCCAGCTCACAGGGGGCCCAGTTATCGCAGTTCTTC
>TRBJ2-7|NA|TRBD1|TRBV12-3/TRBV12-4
CASTSTGVSYEQYF
TGTGCCAGCACCTCGACAGGGGTGTCCTACGAGCAGTACTTC
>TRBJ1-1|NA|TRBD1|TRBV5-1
CASKQGAGDTEAFF
TGCGCCAGCAAACAGGGGGCGGGGGACACTGAAGCTTTCTTT
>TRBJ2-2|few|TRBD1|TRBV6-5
CASSYDTGVNTGELFF
TGTGCCAGCAGCTACGACACAGGGGTAAACACCGGGGAGCTGTTTTTT
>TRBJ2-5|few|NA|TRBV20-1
CSASTGRMETQYF
TGCAGTGCCTCGACTGGCAGGATGGAGACCCAGTACTTC
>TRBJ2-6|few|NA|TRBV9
CASSVGGSGANVLTF
TGTGCCAGCAGCGTAGGGGGCTCTGGGGCCAACGTCCTGACTTTC
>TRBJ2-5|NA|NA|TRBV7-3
CASSPMGAETQYF
TGTGCCAGCAGCCCAATGGGAGCGGAGACCCAGTACTTC
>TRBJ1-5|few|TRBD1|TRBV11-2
CASSTGQGGQPQHF
TGTGCCAGCAGTACCGGACAGGGTGGCCAGCCCCAGCATTTT
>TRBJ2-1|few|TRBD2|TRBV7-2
CASSADRLAGGREQFF
TGTGCCAGCAGCGCCGACCGACTAGCGGGGGGAAGGGAGCAGTTCTTC
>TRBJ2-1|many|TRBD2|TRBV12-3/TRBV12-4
CASSLGGGWYNEQFF
TGTGCCAGCAGTTTAGGCGGGGGATGGTACAATGAGCAGTTCTTC
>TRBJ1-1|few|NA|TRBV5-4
CASSQKTGNTEAFF
TGTGCCAGCAGCCAAAAAACAGGGAACACTGAAGCTTTCTTT
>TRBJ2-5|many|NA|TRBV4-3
CASSQGQGYQETQYF
TGCGCCAGCAGCCAAGGGCAGGGCTACCAAGAGACCCAGTACTTC
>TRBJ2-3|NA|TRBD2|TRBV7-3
CASSLAGGPADTQYF
TGTGCCAGCAGCCTAGCGGGGGGGCCTGCAGATACGCAGTATTTT
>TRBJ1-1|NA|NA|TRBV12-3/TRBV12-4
CASTSRGGTEAFF
TGTGCCAGCACCTCTAGGGGGGGGACTGAAGCTTTCTTT
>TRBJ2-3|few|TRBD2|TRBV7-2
CASSLAAGERTDTQYF
TGTGCCAGCAGCTTAGCGGCGGGGGAGCGCACAGATACGCAGTATTTT
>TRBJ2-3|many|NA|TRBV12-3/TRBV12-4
CASSSHDSGRTDTQYF
TGTGCCAGCAGTTCACACGATAGCGGACGCACAGATACGCAGTATTTT
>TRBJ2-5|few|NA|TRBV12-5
CASGQGREDWETQYF
TGTGCTAGTGGCCAAGGCAGGGAGGATTGGGAGACCCAGTACTTC
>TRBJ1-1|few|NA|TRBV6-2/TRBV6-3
CASSYSNWGTEAFF
TGTGCCAGCAGTTACTCGAATTGGGGTACTGAAGCTTTCTTT
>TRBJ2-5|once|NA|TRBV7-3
CASSDGQGGKQETQYF
TGTGCCAGCAGCGATGGACAGGGAGGGAAACAAGAGACCCAGTACTTC
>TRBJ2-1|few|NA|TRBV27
CASKQAIEQFF
TGTGCCAGCAAACAGGCTATTGAGCAGTTCTTC
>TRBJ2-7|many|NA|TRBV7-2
CASSLEAEYEQYF
TGTGCCAGCAGCTTAGAGGCCGAGTACGAGCAGTACTTC